The T cell receptor (beta chain) described here comes from a study of blood T cell repertoires in COVID-19. CDR1 is MNHEY, CDR2 SVGEGT, per germline. Trimming took 5 bases from V and 4 from J, leaving 9 bases between them. The CDR3 consists of 13 residues. Assay: immunoSEQ multiplex PCR; the TCRdb copy retains only in-frame clones and omits some. This repertoire shows 60,000 to 75,000 clones, more than 65% found once; its top ten account for roughly 10%. The sequence was obtained from a woman aged 50 to 65 with acute or convalescent COVID-19. This chain joins TRBV6-2 or TRBV6-3 and TRBJ2-1; the D gene is possibly TRBD1 (6 bases). Sequencing used peripheral blood. The CDR3 reads CASSRQDYNEQFF. The CDR3, as DNA: TGTGCCAGCAGTCGACAGGATTACAATGAGCAGTTCTTC.